This paragraph reports one TCR beta chain. Its antigen is not known. The data were taken from a study of cytomegalovirus exposure and HLA in healthy donors. PCR used 60 Vbeta primers and 13 Jbeta primers. In the original analysis: Tens of millions of unique TCR beta chains, 9 million to 14 million shared, were counted in a later analysis. Repertoires were generated with immunoSEQ multiplex PCR, while TCRdb's copy carries only in-frame clones and drops some. The V and J calls and clone size come from that table; D and trimming were worked out from the DNA. The sample yields over 200,000 clones, roughly 84% seen once. The CDR3 covers 17 residues. The germline V gene has CDR1 SQVTM and CDR2 ANQGSEA. J lost 6 bases, V lost 3 bases, and 16 bases had no gene match. Findings and limits, study-wide: There were a few CMV-associated chains whose specificity for CMV antigens was confirmed in vitro. TCR beta V- and J-gene trimming was later associated with a missense DCLRE1C variant.

The gene calls are TRBV29-1 and TRBJ2-1, with 8 bases fitting TRBD2. The source is a human donor in good health. The specimen was PBMCs. The CDR3 DNA reads as TGCAGCGTTGACGGGCGGGGGGCTAGCGGACCAATCAATGAGCAGTTCTTC. Translated, it gives CSVDGRGASGPINEQFF.